This T cell receptor beta chain emerged from a study of OX40 agonist ivuxolimab in advanced cancers. Germline V CDR1 and CDR2: SNHLY, FYNNEI. This CDR3 is built from 15 residues. Trimming stripped 7 bases from V and 4 bases from J, with 17 bases between. The table came from immunoSEQ multiplex PCR; TCRdb's copy has only in-frame clones and leaves some out. The table has approximately 79,000 clones, roughly 87% seen once. This TCR derives from an adult with an advanced solid tumor such as melanoma, head and neck, liver or kidney cancer. Here the sequenced sample was CD4+ or CD8+ T cells sorted from blood, taken in a trial of the OX40 agonist ivuxolimab. The rearrangement links TRBV2 to TRBJ1-5; a weak D match, TRBD1 (5 bases). The CDR3 DNA reads TGTGCCAGCACTAGGGACGGAGCTTATAATCAGCCCCAGCATTTT. Its translation is CASTRDGAYNQPQHF.